Listed here are 8 T cell receptor beta chains from one sample, sequenced in a study of blood T cell repertoires in COVID-19. The protocol was immunoSEQ multiplex PCR, while the TCRdb copy is restricted to in-frame clones and leaves out a portion. Of roughly 38,000 clones listed, 84% were seen once; the top ten hold over 1.5%. Sequenced input: peripheral blood. Receptor source: a man aged 60-69 years with COVID-19, enrolled during active disease.

The chain recombines TRBV9 with TRBJ2-3; TRBD2 aligns across 13 bases. V was clipped by 3 bases and J by 5 bases; unmatched bases: 6. The germline V gene encodes CDR1 SGDLS and CDR2 YYNGEE. The CDR3 extends over 16 amino acids. CDR3 amino acids: CASSGGTSGIGDTQYF. DNA for the CDR3: TGTGCCAGCAGCGGGGGGACTAGCGGGATAGGAGATACGCAGTATTTT.

The chain recombines TRBV12-3 or TRBV12-4 with TRBJ1-1, with no clear D. The CDR3 consists of 12 residues. The V end was cut by 4 bases, the J end by 9 bases, with 12 bases between. The DNA of the CDR3 is TGTGCCAGCAGTTACATAAGAATTAAAGCTTTCTTT. Amino acids: CASSYIRIKAFF.

V gene TRBV5-1 combines with J gene TRBJ2-1, with TRBD1 matching over 7 bases. V dropped 0 bases and J dropped 4; count of bases not matched to a gene: 4. The CDR3 has 15 residues. Germline CDR1 SGHRS, CDR2 YFSETQ. CDR3 loop: CASSLGGTEYNEQFF. The CDR3 coding sequence is TGCGCCAGCAGCTTGGGAGGGACAGAATACAATGAGCAGTTCTTC.

The chain recombines TRBV28 with TRBJ1-6; D call uncertain. The germline CDR1 and CDR2 sequences are MDHEN and SYDVKM. V was cut by 6 bases and J by 5 bases, with 11 bases left in between. The length of the CDR3 is 14 residues. The CDR3 region is CASSIFSDNSPLHF. The CDR3 bases are TGTGCCAGCAGCATCTTCTCGGATAATTCACCCCTCCACTTT.

The chain carries TRBV2 and TRBJ2-7; possible D gene TRBD2, 7 bases. The CDR3 runs to 14 residues. V lost 4 bases and J 2 bases, leaving 12 bases between the germline ends. Germline V lookup: CDR1 SNHLY, CDR2 FYNNEI. The CDR3 region has the DNA TGTGCCAGCAGTGCGCACGGGGGGCCCTACGAGCAGTACTTC. Translating gives CASSAHGGPYEQYF.

V is TRBV11-2 and J is TRBJ2-7; D not certain. CDR1 and CDR2 (germline): SGHAT, FQNNGV. V lost 1 base and J lost 4, with 8 bases in between. The CDR3 length is 13 residues. The CDR3 reads CASSLVGTYEQYF. The DNA for the CDR3 is TGTGCCAGCAGCTTAGTGGGCACTTACGAGCAGTACTTC.

This sequence joins TRBV19 and TRBJ2-2; D not certain. This CDR3 is built from 13 residues. The V and J ends lost 4 bases and 4 bases respectively, with 7 bases between them. The germline V gene has CDR1 LNHDA and CDR2 SQIVND (reference sequence). The CDR3 coding sequence is TGTGCCAGTAGTACAGTGGTCACCGGGGAGCTGTTTTTT. Its protein is CASSTVVTGELFF.

The chain carries TRBV19 and TRBJ1-5, with a possible D match to TRBD1 (6 bases). The CDR3 totals 14 residues. CDR1 is LNHDA, CDR2 SQIVND, per germline (reference sequence). V lost 7 bases and J lost 2, with 12 bases in between. The chain's CDR3 is CASNLQGRNQPQHF. CDR3 coding DNA: TGTGCCAGTAACCTCCAGGGGCGCAATCAGCCCCAGCATTTT.